The present entry profiles one TCR beta chain with its context. Its antigen is as yet unknown. The sample originates from a study of T cell repertoires in cytomegalovirus infection. At the level of the study: CMV infection and matching HLA type were both indicated by public TCR beta signatures. Points from the study as a whole: HLA-C-restricted CMV clonotypes gave the most frequent clonotype in two of eight donors. Identification of carriers of CMV plus the relevant HLA was performed using cumulative public TCR beta family frequency.

MiXCR was run by TCRdb on the reads, yielding one entry per CDR3 protein. Among about 450,000 distinct CDR3 sequences listed, approximately 31% were seen once. Between the trimmed V and J ends, which lost 4 bases and 4 bases, there was a span of 7 bases. Germline V gene lookup returns CDR1 MNHNS and CDR2 SASEGT. CDR3 length equals 13 residues. The receptor's source is a human donor in good health (CMV status not recorded). Some clones in this sample may be carry-over from other donors' samples. The rearrangement joins TRBV6-1 to TRBJ2-2; no clear D. Source material: PBMCs. The CDR3 loop reads CASSGQSTGELFF. The CDR3 DNA follows: TGTGCCAGCAGTGGGCAGTCCACCGGGGAGCTGTTTTTT.